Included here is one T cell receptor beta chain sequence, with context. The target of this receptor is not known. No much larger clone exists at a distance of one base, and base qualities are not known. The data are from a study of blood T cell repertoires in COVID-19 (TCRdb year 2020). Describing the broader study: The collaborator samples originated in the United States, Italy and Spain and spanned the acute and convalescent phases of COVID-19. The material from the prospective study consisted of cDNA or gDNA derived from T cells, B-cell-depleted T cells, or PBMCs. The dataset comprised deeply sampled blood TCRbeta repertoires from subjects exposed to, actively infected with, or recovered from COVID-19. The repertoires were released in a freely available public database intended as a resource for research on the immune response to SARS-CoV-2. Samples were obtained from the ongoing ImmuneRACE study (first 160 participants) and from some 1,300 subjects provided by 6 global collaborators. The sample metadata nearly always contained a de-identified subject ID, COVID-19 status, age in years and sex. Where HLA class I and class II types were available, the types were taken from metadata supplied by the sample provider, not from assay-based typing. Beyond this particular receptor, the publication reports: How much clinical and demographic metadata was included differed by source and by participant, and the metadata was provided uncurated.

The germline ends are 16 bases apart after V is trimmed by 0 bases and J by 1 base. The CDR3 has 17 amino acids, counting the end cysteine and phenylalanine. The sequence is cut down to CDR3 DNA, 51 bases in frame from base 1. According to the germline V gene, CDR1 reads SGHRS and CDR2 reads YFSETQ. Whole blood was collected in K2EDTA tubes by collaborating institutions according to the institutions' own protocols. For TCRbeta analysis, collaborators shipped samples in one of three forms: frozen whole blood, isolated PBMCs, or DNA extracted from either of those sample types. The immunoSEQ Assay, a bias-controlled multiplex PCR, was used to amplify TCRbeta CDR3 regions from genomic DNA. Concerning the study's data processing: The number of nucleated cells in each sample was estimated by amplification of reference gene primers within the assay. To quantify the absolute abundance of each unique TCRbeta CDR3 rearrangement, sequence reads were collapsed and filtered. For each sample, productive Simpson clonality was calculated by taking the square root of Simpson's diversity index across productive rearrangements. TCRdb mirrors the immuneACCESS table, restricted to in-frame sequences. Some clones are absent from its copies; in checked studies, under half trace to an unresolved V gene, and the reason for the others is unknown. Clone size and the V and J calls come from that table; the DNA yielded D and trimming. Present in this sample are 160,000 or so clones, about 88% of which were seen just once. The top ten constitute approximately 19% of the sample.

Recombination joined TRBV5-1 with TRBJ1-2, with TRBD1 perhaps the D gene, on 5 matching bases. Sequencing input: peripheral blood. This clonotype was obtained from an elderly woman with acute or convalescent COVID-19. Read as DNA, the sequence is TGCGCCAGCAGCTTGGGTACCAATGACAGAATTAACTATGGCTACACCTTC. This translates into CASSLGTNDRINYGYTF.